Below, 13 T cell receptor beta chains from the same sample are listed, as sequenced in a study of blood T cell repertoires in COVID-19. Data came from immunoSEQ multiplex PCR; TCRdb stores just in-frame clones and leaves some out. The repertoire has a few hundred thousand clones, more than 80% of them found once; the top ten carry roughly a tenth. The specimen was peripheral blood. The receptors were sampled from a woman of 80 years or more with acute or convalescent COVID-19.

The chain joins TRBV3-1 (or the pseudogene TRBV3-2) to TRBJ1-1; no clear D. The CDR3 is made up of 11 amino acids. Germline V gene lookup returns CDR1 LGHDT and CDR2 YNNKEL (reference sequence). Deletions cut 10 bases from V and 5 bases from J, with 11 bases between. The CDR3 loop is CATHRGTEAFF. The CDR3 DNA is TGTGCCACGCATCGAGGAACTGAAGCTTTCTTT.

The chain is built from TRBV12-3 or TRBV12-4 and TRBJ2-7; unclear D gene. The CDR3 spans 12 residues. Trimming took off 3 bases at V and 5 bases at J, with 8 bases between the two ends. The DNA of the CDR3 is TGTGCCAGCAGTTTCTACCGCAACGAGCAGTACTTC. This codes for CASSFYRNEQYF.

This sequence joins TRBV7-2 and TRBJ2-1; 11 bases line up with TRBD2. Losses at the gene ends were 2 bases for V and 6 bases for J; bases not matched to a gene: 6. Germline CDR1 and CDR2: SGHTA and FQGNSA. The CDR3 has 16 residues. CDR3 nucleotide sequence: TGTGCCAGCAGCTTATCGACTAGCGGGGCACGCAATGAGCAGTTCTTC. Protein sequence: CASSLSTSGARNEQFF.

This clone was found a few times. The rearrangement uses TRBV7-2 and TRBJ1-1; the D gene is possibly TRBD1 (6 bases). Trimming took 4 bases from V and 8 from J, leaving 14 bases between them. The germline V gene has CDR1 SGHTA and CDR2 FQGNSA. The length of the CDR3 is 13 residues. The CDR3, as DNA: TGTGCCAGCAGCTCCCGCCCGGACAGCGAAGCTTTCTTT. Translation: CASSSRPDSEAFF.

This clone was seen only a few times. The chain links TRBV5-6 to TRBJ1-2; D gene ambiguous. From germline, CDR1 is SGHDT and CDR2 YYEEEE. The length of the CDR3 is 14 residues. Trimming left V 4 bases short and J 5 bases short, with 15 bases between. In DNA, the CDR3 is TGTGCCAGCAGCCCGTTGGGGAGTAGTTATGGCTACACCTTC. Its translation: CASSPLGSSYGYTF. The full variable domain, its missing parts supplied by reference TRBV5-6 and TRBJ1-2, is DAGVTQSPTHLIKTRGQQVTLRCSPKSGHDTVSWYQQALGQGPQFIFQYYEEEERQRGNFPDRFSGHQFPNYSSELNVNALLLGDSALYLCASSPLGSSYGYTFGSGTRLTVV.

This chain's CDR3 is CASRTSGGHNEQFF. DNA of the CDR3: TGTGCCAGCAGAACTAGCGGGGGGCACAATGAGCAGTTCTTC. V usage is TRBV25-1 and J usage is TRBJ2-1; 12 positions match TRBD2. This CDR3 has 14 amino acids. Germline values: CDR1 MGHDK, CDR2 SYGVNS. V lost 6 bases to trimming and J lost 5 bases; unmatched junction nucleotides: 2. Complete variable domain (other parts from reference TRBV25-1 and TRBJ2-1): EADIYQTPRYLVIGTGKKITLECSQTMGHDKMYWYQQDPGMELHLIHYSYGVNSTEKGDLSSESTVSRIRTEHFPLTLESARPSHTSQYLCASRTSGGHNEQFFGPGTRLTVL.

The J gene is TRBJ1-4, the V gene TRBV6-2 or TRBV6-3, with 7 bases lining up with TRBD1. This CDR3 has 14 amino acids. The V gene's germline CDR1 is MNHEY and CDR2 SVGEGT. J lost 13 bases, V lost 4 bases, and 12 bases had no gene match. CDR3 protein: CASSSGTVRVRLFF. DNA for the CDR3: TGTGCCAGCAGTTCCGGGACAGTCCGAGTTAGACTGTTTTTT.

This chain connects TRBV5-1 to TRBJ1-2; perhaps TRBD1 as D (6 bases). V lost 4 bases to trimming and J lost 6 bases, with 22 bases between them. Germline loops: CDR1 SGHRS, CDR2 YFSETQ. The CDR3 has 16 amino acids. As DNA, the CDR3 is TGCGCCAGCAGCCTGAGTGTATCCAGGGGCGGTGATGGCTACACCTTC. It yields the protein CASSLSVSRGGDGYTF.

V is TRBV10-3 and J is TRBJ2-2; TRBD2 is a possible D gene (6 bases). This CDR3 spans 14 amino acids. Germline V gene data show CDR1 as ENHRY and CDR2 as SYGVKD. The V end lost 8 bases, the J end lost 4 bases, and 14 bases lay between the germline ends. CDR3 loop: CAISLGEVTGELFF. In DNA, the CDR3 is TGTGCCATCTCCCTAGGGGAGGTCACCGGGGAGCTGTTTTTT.

The chain recombines TRBV6-5 with TRBJ2-6; no reliable D call. Germline loops: CDR1 MNHEY, CDR2 SVGAGI. V lost 5 bases, J lost 1 base, and 9 bases lay in between. The CDR3 sequence is 15 residues long. The CDR3: CASSPIISGANVLTF. The CDR3 nucleotides are TGTGCCAGCAGTCCTATCATATCTGGGGCCAACGTCCTGACTTTC.

This clone was seen once. For the CDR3, the DNA is TGTGCCAGCAGTTTTACCGGGACTAGAAACTCCGGGGAGCTGTTTTTT. Translating it yields CASSFTGTRNSGELFF. This sequence joins TRBV27 and TRBJ2-2, with 8 bases fitting TRBD2. V dropped 3 bases and J dropped 6; count of bases not matched to a gene: 9. The CDR3 runs to 16 residues. CDR1 MNHEY and CDR2 SMNVEV come from the germline V gene (reference sequence).

The CDR3 coding sequence is TGTGCCAGCAGCAAAGGGACTTTCTCGTCCTACAATGAGCAGTTCTTC. Encoded protein: CASSKGTFSSYNEQFF. The chain recombines TRBV21-1 with TRBJ2-1; the tabulated D call, TRBD2, remains unverified against the DNA. TRBV21-1 is described as a pseudogene. The CDR3 loop spans 16 amino acids.

This clone showed up just once. The chain recombines TRBV2 with TRBJ1-1; no clear D gene. Deletions cut 2 bases from V and 2 bases from J, with 6 bases between. This CDR3 has 13 amino acids. CDR1 is SNHLY and CDR2 is FYNNEI in the germline V gene. The CDR3 spells CASSEFLNTEAFF. CDR3 coding DNA: TGTGCCAGCAGTGAATTCCTTAACACTGAAGCTTTCTTT.